This TCR beta chain appears in the sequencing data of a study of cytomegalovirus exposure and HLA in healthy donors. Overall study results and limits: Several of the most significant clusters were apparently associated with common viral pathogens in a later analysis. Previous analysis showed most TCR beta V segments were productive about 87% or about 30% of the time.

A remark on this clone: The antigen remains undetermined.

The PCR made use of 60 Vbeta and 13 Jbeta primers. TCRdb keeps only in-frame clones here, not all; method: immunoSEQ multiplex PCR. The table records tens of thousands of clones, about 68% of them present only once. Sequenced sample: PBMCs. The sequence came from a human donor in good health.

The DNA for the CDR3 is TGTGCCAGCAGCTTAGCAATTTCGTTAGGGGACCAGTACTTC. This codes for CASSLAISLGDQYF. V and J are TRBV5-6 and TRBJ2-5; possibly TRBD1 for D (5 bases). Between the trimmed V and J ends, which lost 2 bases and 10 bases, there was a span of 18 bases. The CDR3 totals 14 residues. CDR1 SGHDT and CDR2 YYEEEE come from the germline V gene.